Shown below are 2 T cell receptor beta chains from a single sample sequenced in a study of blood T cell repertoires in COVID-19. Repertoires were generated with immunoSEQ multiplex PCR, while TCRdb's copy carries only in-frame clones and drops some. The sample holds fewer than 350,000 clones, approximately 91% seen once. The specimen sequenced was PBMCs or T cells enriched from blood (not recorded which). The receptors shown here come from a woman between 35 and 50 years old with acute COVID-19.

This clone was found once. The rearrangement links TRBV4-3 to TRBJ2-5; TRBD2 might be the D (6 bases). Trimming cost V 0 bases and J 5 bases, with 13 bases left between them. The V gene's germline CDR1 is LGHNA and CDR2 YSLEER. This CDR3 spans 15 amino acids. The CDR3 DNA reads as TGCGCCAGCAGCCAAGACGGACTATCGAGGGAGACCCAGTACTTC. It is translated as CASSQDGLSRETQYF.

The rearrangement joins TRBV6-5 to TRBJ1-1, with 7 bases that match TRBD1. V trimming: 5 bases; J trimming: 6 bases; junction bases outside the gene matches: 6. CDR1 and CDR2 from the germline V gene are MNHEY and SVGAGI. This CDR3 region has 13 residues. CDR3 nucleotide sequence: TGTGCCAGCAGTAATTACAGGGGCTCTGAAGCTTTCTTT. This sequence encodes CASSNYRGSEAFF.